This record covers a single TCR beta chain. Participants' reported clinical history set cohort assignment. This sample was taken from a study of blood T cell repertoires in COVID-19. Across the study: COVID-19 samples from acute and convalescent phases originated in the United States, Italy and Spain. Sample material is recorded as cDNA or gDNA derived from T cells, B-cell-depleted T cells, or PBMCs.

Only in-frame clones appear in the TCRdb table, and some are missing; sequencing was by immunoSEQ multiplex PCR. The table includes approximately 200,000 clones, around 86% detected once. Sequenced material: PBMCs or T cells enriched from blood (not recorded which). The TCR comes from a man in his thirties or forties in a cohort exposed to, infected with or recovered from COVID-19 (not recorded which).

The CDR3 DNA follows: TGTGCCAGCAGTTTGACGGTTGGCAATGAGCAGTTCTTC. Residues: CASSLTVGNEQFF. The V gene is TRBV5-6, the J gene TRBJ2-1; D is undetermined. Per the germline V gene, CDR1 is SGHDT and CDR2 is YYEEEE. The CDR3 runs to 13 residues. Trimming cost V 5 bases and J 6 bases, with 12 bases left between them.